A selection of T cell receptor beta chains follows, all from one sample in a study of blood T cell repertoires in COVID-19. TCRdb's copy holds only in-frame clones and misses some; the assay was immunoSEQ multiplex PCR. Among about 200,000 clones listed, roughly 80% were seen once. What was sequenced was peripheral blood. These receptors were collected from a woman of 80 years or more with acute or convalescent COVID-19. The CDR3 runs from the conserved cysteine through the conserved F or W. The order of the fields is V gene, CDR3 length, J gene, clone size, D gene, CDR3 DNA, CDR3 protein. D genes are given only for firm matches. Only some rows state a clone size, as once, few, many or a class for expanded clones.

TRBV18	16	TRBJ2-3	.	.	TGTGCCAGCTCACCGGAGAGACTGCCTAGCACAGATACGCAGTATTTT	CASSPERLPSTDTQYF
TRBV3-1/TRBV3-2	14	TRBJ2-5	.	.	TGTGCCAGCAGCCAAGAAACGAGCGTAGAGACCCAGTACTTC	CASSQETSVETQYF
TRBV15	13	TRBJ1-2	.	.	TGTGCCACCGAGCCGGGAGGGGGCTATGGCTACACCTTC	CATEPGGGYGYTF
TRBV10-1	15	TRBJ2-2	.	TRBD1	TGCGCCAGCAGTTCGGGGACAGGGGGTACCGGGGAGCTGTTTTTT	CASSSGTGGTGELFF
TRBV5-4	13	TRBJ2-7	few	.	TGTGCCAGCAGCTTGGGGGACCGGGGGGCGCAGTACTTC	CASSLGDRGAQYF
TRBV19	15	TRBJ2-3	.	TRBD1	TGTGCCAGTAGTTCAACAGGGGGCAACCCAGATACGCAGTATTTT	CASSSTGGNPDTQYF
TRBV12-5	19	TRBJ1-5	few	TRBD1	TGTGCTAGTGGTGCCAGGCCATATGAGACAGGGATATTCAATCAGCCCCAGCATTTT	CASGARPYETGIFNQPQHF
TRBV9	13	TRBJ2-2	.	TRBD1	TGTGCCAGCAGCGCCGGGACAGTAGGGGAGCTGTTTTTT	CASSAGTVGELFF
TRBV11-2	14	TRBJ1-2	.	.	TGTGCCAGCAGCTTTCGGGGACAAACCTATGGCTACACCTTC	CASSFRGQTYGYTF
TRBV3-1/TRBV3-2	17	TRBJ1-2	.	.	TGTGCCAGCAGCCAAGATGGGGGGAGGGGCTTGGGACCTGGCTACACCTTC	CASSQDGGRGLGPGYTF
TRBV7-2	19	TRBJ1-4	.	TRBD1	TGTGCCAGCAGCCCGAGGGGGGCAGGGGGCTCGTTTCGGAATGAAAAACTGTTTTTT	CASSPRGAGGSFRNEKLFF
TRBV5-1	14	TRBJ2-7	.	.	TGCGCCAGCAGCTTGGGCCTAGGGGCCTACGAGCAGTACTTC	CASSLGLGAYEQYF
TRBV5-1	15	TRBJ2-5	.	TRBD1	TGCGCCAGCAGCACGTGGGACAGAGGTCAAGAGACCCAGTACTTC	CASSTWDRGQETQYF
TRBV3-1/TRBV3-2	13	TRBJ2-3	.	.	TGTGCCAGCAGCCAAGAAAGGTGGAGTACGCAGTATTTT	CASSQERWSTQYF
TRBV5-6	16	TRBJ2-4	.	.	TGTGCCAGCAGCCCGGCGGGGGCCCTAGCCAAAAACATTCAGTACTTC	CASSPAGALAKNIQYF
TRBV7-7	17	TRBJ2-1	.	.	TGTGCCAGCAGCCCCATTGAAATTCGGGGGTCCTACAATGAGCAGTTCTTC	CASSPIEIRGSYNEQFF
TRBV11-3	16	TRBJ2-3	.	.	TGTGCCAGCAGCGCCGGACAAAGAACGGTAACAGATACGCAGTATTTT	CASSAGQRTVTDTQYF